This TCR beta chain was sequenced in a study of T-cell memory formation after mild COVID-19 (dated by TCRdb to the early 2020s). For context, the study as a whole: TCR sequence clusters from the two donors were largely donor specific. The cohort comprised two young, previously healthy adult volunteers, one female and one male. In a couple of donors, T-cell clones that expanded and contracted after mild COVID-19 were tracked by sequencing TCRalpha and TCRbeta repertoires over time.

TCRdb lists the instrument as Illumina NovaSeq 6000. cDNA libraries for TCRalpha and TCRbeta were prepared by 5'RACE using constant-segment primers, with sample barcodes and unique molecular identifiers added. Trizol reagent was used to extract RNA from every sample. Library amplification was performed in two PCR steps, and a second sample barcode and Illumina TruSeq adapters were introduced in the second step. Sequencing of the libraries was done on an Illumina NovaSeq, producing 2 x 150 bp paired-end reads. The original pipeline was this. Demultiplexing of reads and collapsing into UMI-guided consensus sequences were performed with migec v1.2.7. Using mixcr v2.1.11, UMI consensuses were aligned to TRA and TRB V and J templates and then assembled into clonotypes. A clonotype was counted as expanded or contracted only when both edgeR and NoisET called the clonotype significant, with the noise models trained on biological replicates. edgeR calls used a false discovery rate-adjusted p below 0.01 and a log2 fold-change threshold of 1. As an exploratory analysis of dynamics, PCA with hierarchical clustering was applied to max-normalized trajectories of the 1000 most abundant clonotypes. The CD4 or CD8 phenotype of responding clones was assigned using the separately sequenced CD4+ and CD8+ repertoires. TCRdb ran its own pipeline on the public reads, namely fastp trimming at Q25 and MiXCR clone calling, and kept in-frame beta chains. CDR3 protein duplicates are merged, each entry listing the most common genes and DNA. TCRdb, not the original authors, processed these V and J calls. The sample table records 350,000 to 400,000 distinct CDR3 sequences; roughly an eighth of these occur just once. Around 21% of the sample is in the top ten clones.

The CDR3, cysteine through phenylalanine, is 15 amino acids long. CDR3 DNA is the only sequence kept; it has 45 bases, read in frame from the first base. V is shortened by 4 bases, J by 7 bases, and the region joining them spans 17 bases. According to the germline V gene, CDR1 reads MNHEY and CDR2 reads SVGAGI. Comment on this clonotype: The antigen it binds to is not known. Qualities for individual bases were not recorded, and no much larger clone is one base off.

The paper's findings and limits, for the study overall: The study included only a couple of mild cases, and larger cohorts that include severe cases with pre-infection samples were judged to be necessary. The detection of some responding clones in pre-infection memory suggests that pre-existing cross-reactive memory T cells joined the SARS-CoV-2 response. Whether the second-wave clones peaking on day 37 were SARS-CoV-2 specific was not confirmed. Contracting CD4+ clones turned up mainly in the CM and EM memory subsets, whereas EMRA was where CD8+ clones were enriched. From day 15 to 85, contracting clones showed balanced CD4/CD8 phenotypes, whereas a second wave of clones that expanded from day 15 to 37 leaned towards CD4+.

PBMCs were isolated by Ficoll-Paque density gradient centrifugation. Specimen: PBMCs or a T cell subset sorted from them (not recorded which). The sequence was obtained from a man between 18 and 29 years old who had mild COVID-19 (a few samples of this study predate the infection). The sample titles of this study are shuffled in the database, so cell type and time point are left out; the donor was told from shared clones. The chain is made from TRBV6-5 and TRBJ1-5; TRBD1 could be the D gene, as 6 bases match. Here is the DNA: TGTGCCAGCAGTTTACTCCTGGGGGCAGGACAGCCCCAGCATTTT. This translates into CASSLLLGAGQPQHF.